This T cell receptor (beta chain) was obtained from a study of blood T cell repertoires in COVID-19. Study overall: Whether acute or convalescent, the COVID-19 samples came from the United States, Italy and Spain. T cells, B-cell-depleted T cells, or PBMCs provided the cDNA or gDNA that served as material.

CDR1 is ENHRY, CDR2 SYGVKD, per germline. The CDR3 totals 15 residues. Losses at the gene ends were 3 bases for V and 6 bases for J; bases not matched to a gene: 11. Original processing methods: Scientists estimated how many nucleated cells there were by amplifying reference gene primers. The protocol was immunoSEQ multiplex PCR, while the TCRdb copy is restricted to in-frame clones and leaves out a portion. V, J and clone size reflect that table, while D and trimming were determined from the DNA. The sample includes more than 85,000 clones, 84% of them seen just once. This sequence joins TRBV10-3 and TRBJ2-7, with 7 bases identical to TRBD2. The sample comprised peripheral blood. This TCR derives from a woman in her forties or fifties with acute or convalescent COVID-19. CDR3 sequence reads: CAISERTGGTVEQYF. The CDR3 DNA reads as TGTGCCATCAGTGAACGGACGGGGGGAACGGTCGAGCAGTACTTC.